This T cell receptor beta chain was found in a study of control samples from healthy donors and cancer patients. Method: immunoSEQ multiplex PCR; TCRdb's copy keeps in-frame clones and lacks some. In the table there are around 130,000 clones, about 83% of which are singletons. The CDR3 loop spans 14 amino acids. CDR1 is SGHTA, CDR2 FQGNSA, per germline. The V and J ends lost 6 bases and 2 bases, in that order; junction bases with no gene match: 6. The rearrangement links TRBV7-2 to TRBJ1-1; the match to TRBD1 covers 7 bases. This TCR came from a man aged 30 to 39 in good health. The sample taken for sequencing was blood. The CDR3 sequence: CASRPNRGNTEAFF. Written as DNA, the CDR3 is TGTGCCAGCAGGCCTAACAGGGGCAACACTGAAGCTTTCTTT.